These T cell receptor beta chains were read from a single sample in a study of cytomegalovirus exposure and HLA in healthy donors. TCRdb's table, derived via immunoSEQ multiplex PCR, lists solely in-frame clones and lacks some. The table has 100,000 to 150,000 clones, roughly 89% seen once. The source material was PBMCs. These receptors were taken from a woman aged 18 to 35 in good health and CMV-seronegative. The CDR3 runs from the conserved cysteine through the conserved F or W. A D gene is named only where the DNA matches it firmly. Size is omitted from some rows. Given values are once, few, many or a class for expanded clones.

J | D | size | V | CDR3 | DNA
TRBJ1-2 | . | . | TRBV28 | CASSLGGVDYGYTF | TGTGCCAGCTCCCTCGGGGGGGTCGACTATGGCTACACCTTC
TRBJ1-2 | . | once | TRBV6-1 | CANGLDTNYGYTF | TGTGCCAACGGACTTGACACGAACTATGGCTACACCTTC
TRBJ1-2 | . | . | TRBV29-1 | CSVPVTAGYGYTF | TGCAGCGTCCCAGTGACAGCTGGCTATGGCTACACCTTC
TRBJ1-3 | TRBD1 | . | TRBV6-1 | CASNPLTGGGNTIYF | TGTGCCAGCAACCCGCTGACAGGGGGTGGAAACACCATATATTTT
TRBJ2-2 | TRBD1 | . | TRBV19 | CASRTQGDTGELFF | TGTGCCAGTAGGACACAGGGGGACACCGGGGAGCTGTTTTTT
TRBJ1-1 | TRBD1 | . | TRBV7-8 | CASSPHRQGRRNTEAFF | TGTGCCAGCAGCCCCCACCGACAGGGGCGAAGGAACACTGAAGCTTTCTTT
TRBJ2-2 | . | . | TRBV9 | CASSPNPGGDTGELFF | TGTGCCAGCAGCCCCAACCCCGGAGGGGACACCGGGGAGCTGTTTTTT
TRBJ2-1 | . | . | TRBV7-2 | CASSLAAVPNEQFF | TGTGCCAGCAGCTTAGCGGCGGTACCGAATGAGCAGTTCTTC
TRBJ1-1 | . | . | TRBV7-6 | CASSPGHRAGNTEAFF | TGTGCCAGCAGCCCGGGACATCGGGCAGGCAACACTGAAGCTTTCTTT
TRBJ2-1 | TRBD2 | . | TRBV4-2 | CASSRRGSQGNEQFF | TGTGCCAGCAGCCGGCGGGGGAGTCAGGGCAATGAGCAGTTCTTC
TRBJ2-2 | . | . | TRBV28 | CASIRGANTGELFF | TGTGCCAGCATTCGGGGAGCGAACACCGGGGAGCTGTTTTTT
TRBJ2-3 | TRBD2 | . | TRBV9 | CASSVEISGLAGADTQYF | TGTGCCAGCAGCGTTGAGATATCGGGACTAGCGGGGGCAGATACGCAGTATTTT
TRBJ2-1 | . | . | TRBV4-2 | CASQAGYGEDEQFF | TGTGCCTCTCAGGCGGGATACGGGGAGGATGAGCAGTTCTTC
TRBJ2-1 | TRBD1 | . | TRBV30 | CATGTGGPRSSYNEQFF | TGTGCCACCGGGACAGGGGGCCCCAGGAGCTCCTACAATGAGCAGTTCTTC
TRBJ1-4 | TRBD1 | . | TRBV10-2 | CASRGQANEKLFF | TGCGCCAGCAGGGGACAGGCTAATGAAAAACTGTTTTTT
TRBJ1-4 | . | once | TRBV30 | CAWSVGGKGEKLFF | TGTGCCTGGAGTGTGGGAGGGAAGGGTGAAAAACTGTTTTTT
TRBJ2-3 | TRBD2 | . | TRBV6-4 | CASSRAGGTDTQYF | TGTGCCAGCAGTAGAGCGGGGGGCACAGATACGCAGTATTTT
TRBJ2-7 | TRBD2 | . | TRBV6-5 | CASRPGTSGRLEQYF | TGTGCCAGCAGACCAGGGACTAGCGGGAGGTTAGAGCAGTACTTC
TRBJ1-5 | . | . | TRBV5-4 | CASTYDSLSNQPQHF | TGTGCCAGCACCTACGACAGTCTTAGCAATCAGCCCCAGCATTTT
TRBJ1-5 | TRBD1 | . | TRBV30 | CAWTPGQGGQPQHF | TGTGCCTGGACCCCTGGACAGGGCGGTCAGCCCCAGCATTTT
TRBJ2-1 | . | . | TRBV6-1 | CATDSPEQFF | TGTGCCACCGACAGTCCAGAGCAGTTCTTC
TRBJ1-2 | TRBD1 | . | TRBV28 | CASSFSGTVLGYTF | TGTGCCAGCAGTTTCTCCGGGACAGTTCTTGGCTACACCTTC
TRBJ2-2 | TRBD1 | . | TRBV19 | CASSPSKLQGANTGELFF | TGTGCCAGTAGCCCTTCGAAATTACAGGGGGCGAACACCGGGGAGCTGTTTTTT
TRBJ2-1 | TRBD1 | . | TRBV29-1 | CSATGTGGADEQFF | TGCAGCGCCACCGGGACAGGGGGCGCGGACGAGCAGTTCTTC
TRBJ2-1 | TRBD2 | . | TRBV2 | CASSNKASGEYNEQFF | TGTGCCAGCAGTAATAAGGCTAGCGGGGAGTACAATGAGCAGTTCTTC
TRBJ2-3 | . | few | TRBV4-1 | CASSQDNLGFTDTQYF | TGCGCCAGCAGCCAAGATAATTTGGGCTTCACAGATACGCAGTATTTT
TRBJ1-3 | . | . | TRBV9 | CASSVDEGNTIYF | TGTGCCAGCAGCGTAGACGAGGGTAACACCATATATTTT
TRBJ2-1 | . | . | TRBV27 | CASSFRRDEQFF | TGTGCCAGCAGTTTCCGGAGGGATGAGCAGTTCTTC
TRBJ2-1 | TRBD1 | . | TRBV5-1 | CASSLGTGSYNEQFF | TGCGCCAGCAGCTTAGGGACAGGGAGCTACAATGAGCAGTTCTTC
TRBJ1-5 | . | . | TRBV4-2 | CASSHIGQNQPQHF | TGTGCCAGCAGCCATATCGGACAGAATCAGCCCCAGCATTTT
TRBJ1-5 | TRBD1 | . | TRBV27 | CASSPWGQGVGQPQHF | TGTGCCAGCAGCCCATGGGGACAGGGAGTAGGACAGCCCCAGCATTTT
TRBJ1-3 | . | . | TRBV6-6 | CASSYARGDTIYF | TGTGCCAGCAGTTACGCCCGGGGGGACACCATATATTTT
TRBJ2-7 | TRBD2 | . | TRBV7-9 | CASTVTGTSGSYEQYF | TGTGCCAGCACCGTAACCGGGACTAGCGGGAGTTACGAGCAGTACTTC
TRBJ2-6 | TRBD1 | . | TRBV5-6 | CASSIEGAKDVLTF | TGTGCCAGCAGCATAGAGGGGGCCAAAGATGTCCTGACTTTC
TRBJ2-3 | TRBD2 | . | TRBV30 | CALTSGTDTQYF | TGTGCCTTGACTAGCGGCACAGATACGCAGTATTTT
TRBJ1-1 | . | once | TRBV2 | CASSELGTMNTEAFF | TGTGCCAGCAGTGAATTGGGGACAATGAACACTGAAGCTTTCTTT
TRBJ2-3 | . | . | TRBV28 | CASSHLGGEIITDTQYF | TGTGCCAGCAGTCACCTGGGCGGGGAGATAATCACAGATACGCAGTATTTT
TRBJ1-3 | TRBD1 | . | TRBV10-3 | CAISKTGEPSGNTIYF | TGTGCCATCAGTAAGACAGGGGAGCCCTCTGGAAACACCATATATTTT
TRBJ1-3 | . | . | TRBV5-3 | CARSFAQPSGNTIYF | TGTGCCAGAAGCTTTGCACAGCCCTCTGGAAACACCATATATTTT
TRBJ1-5 | TRBD1 | . | TRBV5-1 | CASSLQGADQPQHF | TGCGCCAGCAGCTTACAGGGGGCAGATCAGCCCCAGCATTTT
TRBJ1-2 | . | . | TRBV5-1 | CASSLADTHYGYTF | TGCGCCAGCAGCTTGGCCGACACCCACTATGGCTACACCTTC
TRBJ1-5 | . | . | TRBV2 | CASSEGLISNQPQHF | TGTGCCAGCAGTGAAGGGCTGATAAGCAATCAGCCCCAGCATTTT
TRBJ1-2 | . | . | TRBV9 | CASSVDQLSYTF | TGTGCCAGCAGCGTAGACCAGTTAAGCTACACCTTC
TRBJ2-7 | TRBD1 | . | TRBV28 | CASTLGTGWVEQYF | TGTGCCAGCACCTTGGGGACAGGGTGGGTCGAGCAGTACTTC
TRBJ1-2 | TRBD1 | . | TRBV18 | CASSPAGTGGDGYTF | TGTGCCAGCTCACCAGCCGGGACAGGGGGCGATGGCTACACCTTC